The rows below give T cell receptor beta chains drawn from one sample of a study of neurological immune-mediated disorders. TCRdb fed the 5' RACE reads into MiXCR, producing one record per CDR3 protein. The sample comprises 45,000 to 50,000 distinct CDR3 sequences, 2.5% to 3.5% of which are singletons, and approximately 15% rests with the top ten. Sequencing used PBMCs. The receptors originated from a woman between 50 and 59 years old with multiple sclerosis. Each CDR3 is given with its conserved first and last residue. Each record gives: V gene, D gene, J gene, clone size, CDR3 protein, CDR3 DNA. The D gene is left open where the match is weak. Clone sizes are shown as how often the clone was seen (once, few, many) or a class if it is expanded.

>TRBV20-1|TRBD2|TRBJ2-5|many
CSARLAGRQETQYF
TGCAGTGCAAGACTAGCGGGGAGGCAAGAGACCCAGTACTTC
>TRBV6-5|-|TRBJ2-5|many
CASSLSGAQETQYF
TGTGCCAGCAGTTTATCCGGGGCGCAAGAGACCCAGTACTTC
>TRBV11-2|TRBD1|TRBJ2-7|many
CASSRTGEGYEQYF
TGTGCCAGCAGCCGGACAGGGGAAGGATACGAGCAGTACTTC
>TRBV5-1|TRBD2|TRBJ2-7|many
CASRWDGRVEQYF
TGCGCCAGCAGATGGGACGGGAGGGTCGAGCAGTACTTC
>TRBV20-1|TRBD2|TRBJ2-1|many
CSARDQREVGYNEQFF
TGCAGTGCTAGAGATCAGCGGGAGGTCGGATACAATGAGCAGTTCTTC
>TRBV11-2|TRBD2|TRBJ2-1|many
CASSLVPGLAGDIEQFF
TGTGCCAGCAGCTTAGTACCGGGACTAGCGGGAGATATTGAGCAGTTCTTC
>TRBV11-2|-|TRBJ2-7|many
CASSRSGTYEQYF
TGTGCCAGCAGCCGATCGGGGACCTACGAGCAGTACTTC
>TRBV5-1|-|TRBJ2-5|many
CASSPGPTAKETQYF
TGCGCCAGCAGCCCCGGCCCCACAGCGAAAGAGACCCAGTACTTC
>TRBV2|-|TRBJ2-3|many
CASSEALYGTQYF
TGTGCCAGCAGTGAAGCGCTATACGGTACGCAGTATTTT
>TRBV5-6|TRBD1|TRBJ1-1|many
CASSLAQTGRTEAFF
TGTGCCAGCAGCTTGGCCCAGACAGGGCGGACTGAAGCTTTCTTT
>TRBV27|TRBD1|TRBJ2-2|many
CASSSGTGALTGELFF
TGTGCCAGCAGTTCCGGGACAGGGGCGTTAACCGGGGAGCTGTTTTTT
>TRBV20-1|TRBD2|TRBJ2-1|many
CSARDYTSGGYNEQFF
TGCAGTGCTAGAGATTATACTAGCGGGGGATACAATGAGCAGTTCTTC
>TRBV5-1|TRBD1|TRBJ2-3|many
CASSLGTGADTQYF
TGCGCCAGCAGCCTCGGGACAGGGGCAGATACGCAGTATTTT
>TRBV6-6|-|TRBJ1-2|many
CASSPLQLQGRRRAPGYTF
TGTGCCAGCAGTCCACTCCAGTTACAGGGTCGACGTCGAGCTCCGGGCTACACCTTC
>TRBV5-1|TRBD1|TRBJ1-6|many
CASSLGDRSSNSPLHF
TGCGCCAGCAGCTTGGGGGACAGGTCTTCTAATTCACCCCTCCACTTT